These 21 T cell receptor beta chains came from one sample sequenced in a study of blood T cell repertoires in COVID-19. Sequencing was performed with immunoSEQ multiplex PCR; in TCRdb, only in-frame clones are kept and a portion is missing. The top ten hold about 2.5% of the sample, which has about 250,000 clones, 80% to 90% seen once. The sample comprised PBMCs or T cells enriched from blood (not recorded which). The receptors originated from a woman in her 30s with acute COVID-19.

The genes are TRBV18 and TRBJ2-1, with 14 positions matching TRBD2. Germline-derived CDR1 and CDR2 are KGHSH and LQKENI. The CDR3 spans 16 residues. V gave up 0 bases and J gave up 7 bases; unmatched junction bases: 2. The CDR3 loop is CASSPPGLAGANEQFF. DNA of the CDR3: TGTGCCAGCTCACCACCGGGACTAGCGGGGGCTAATGAGCAGTTCTTC.

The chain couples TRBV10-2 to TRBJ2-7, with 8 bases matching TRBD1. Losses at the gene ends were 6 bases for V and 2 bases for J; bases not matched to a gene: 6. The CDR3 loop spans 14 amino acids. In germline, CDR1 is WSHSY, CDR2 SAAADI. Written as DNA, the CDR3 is TGCGCCAGCAGCTTAGGACAGGGAACCTACGAGCAGTACTTC. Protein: CASSLGQGTYEQYF.

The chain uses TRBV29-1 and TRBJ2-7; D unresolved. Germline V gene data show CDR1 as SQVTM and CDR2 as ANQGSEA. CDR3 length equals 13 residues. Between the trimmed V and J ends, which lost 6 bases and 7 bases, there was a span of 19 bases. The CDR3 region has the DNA TGCAGCGTCTTAGGCAGGTCCCCTGAGGAGCAGTACTTC. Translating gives CSVLGRSPEEQYF.

The CDR3 sequence: CASSYNRDRGTQYF. The CDR3 bases are TGTGCCAGCAGTTACAACCGGGACAGGGGGACCCAGTACTTC. The V call is TRBV6-5, the J call TRBJ2-5, with 10 bases fitting TRBD1. This CDR3 contains 14 residues. Looked up from germline, CDR1 is MNHEY and CDR2 is SVGAGI. V was clipped by 2 bases and J by 7 bases; unmatched bases: 4.

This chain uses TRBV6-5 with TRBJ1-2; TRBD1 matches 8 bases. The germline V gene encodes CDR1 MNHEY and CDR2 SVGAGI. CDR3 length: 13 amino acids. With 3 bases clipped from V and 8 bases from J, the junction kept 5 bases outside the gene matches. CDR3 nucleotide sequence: TGTGCCAGCAGTTATTCCCCAGGGGGCGGCTACACCTTC. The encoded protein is CASSYSPGGGYTF.

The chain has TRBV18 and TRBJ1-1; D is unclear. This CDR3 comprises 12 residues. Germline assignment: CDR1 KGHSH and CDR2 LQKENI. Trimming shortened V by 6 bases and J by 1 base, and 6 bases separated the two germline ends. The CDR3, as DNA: TGTGCCAGCTCTCAGGAGAACACTGAAGCTTTCTTT. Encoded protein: CASSQENTEAFF.

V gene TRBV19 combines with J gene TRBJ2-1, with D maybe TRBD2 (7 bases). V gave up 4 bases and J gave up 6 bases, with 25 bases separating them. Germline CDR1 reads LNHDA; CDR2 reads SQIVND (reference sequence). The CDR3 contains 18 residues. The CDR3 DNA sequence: TGTGCCAGTAGTAGCACCTCCCTAGCGGCTAAAGGGGGCAATGAGCAGTTCTTC. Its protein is CASSSTSLAAKGGNEQFF.

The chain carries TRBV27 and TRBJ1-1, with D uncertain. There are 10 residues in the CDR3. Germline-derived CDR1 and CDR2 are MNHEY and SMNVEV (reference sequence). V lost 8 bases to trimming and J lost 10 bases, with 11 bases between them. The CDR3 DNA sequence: TGTGCCAGCGGAACGGAGCGAGCTTTCTTT. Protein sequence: CASGTERAFF.

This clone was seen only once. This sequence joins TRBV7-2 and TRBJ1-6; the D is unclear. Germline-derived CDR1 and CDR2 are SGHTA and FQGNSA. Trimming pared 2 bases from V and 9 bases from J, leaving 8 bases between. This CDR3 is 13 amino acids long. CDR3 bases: TGTGCCAGCAGCTTATCGTCGGGTTCACCCCTCCACTTT. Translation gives CASSLSSGSPLHF.

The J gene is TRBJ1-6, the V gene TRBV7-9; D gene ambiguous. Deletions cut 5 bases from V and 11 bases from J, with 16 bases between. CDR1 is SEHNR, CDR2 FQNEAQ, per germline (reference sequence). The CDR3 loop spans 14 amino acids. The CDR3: CASSKTQIPPPLHF. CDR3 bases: TGTGCCAGCAGCAAAACTCAAATTCCTCCACCCCTCCACTTT.

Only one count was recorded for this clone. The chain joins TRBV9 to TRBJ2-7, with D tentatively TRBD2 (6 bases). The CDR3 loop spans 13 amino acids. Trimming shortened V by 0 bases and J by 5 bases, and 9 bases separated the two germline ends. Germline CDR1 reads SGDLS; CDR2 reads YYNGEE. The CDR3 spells CASSVGGGDEQYF. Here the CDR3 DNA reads TGTGCCAGCAGCGTAGGGGGCGGGGACGAGCAGTACTTC.

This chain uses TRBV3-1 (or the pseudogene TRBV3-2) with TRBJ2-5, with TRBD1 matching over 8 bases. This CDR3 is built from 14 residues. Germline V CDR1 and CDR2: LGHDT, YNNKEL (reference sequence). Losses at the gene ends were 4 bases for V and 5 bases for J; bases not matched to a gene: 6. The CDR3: CASSPTGVGETQYF. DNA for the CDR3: TGTGCCAGCAGCCCGACAGGGGTCGGCGAGACCCAGTACTTC.

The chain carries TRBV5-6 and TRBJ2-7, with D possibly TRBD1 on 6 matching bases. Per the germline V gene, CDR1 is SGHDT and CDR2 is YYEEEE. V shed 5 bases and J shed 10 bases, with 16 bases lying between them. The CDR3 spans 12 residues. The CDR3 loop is CASSYRQAGQYF. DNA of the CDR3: TGTGCCAGCAGTTACCGACAGGCCGGTCAGTACTTC.

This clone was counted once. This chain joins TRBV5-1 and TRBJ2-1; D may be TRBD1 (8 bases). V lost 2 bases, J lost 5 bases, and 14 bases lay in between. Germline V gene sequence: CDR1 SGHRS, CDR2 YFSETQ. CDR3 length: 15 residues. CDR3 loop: CASSLWTGRDNEQFF. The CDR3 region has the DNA TGCGCCAGCAGCTTATGGACAGGGAGGGACAATGAGCAGTTCTTC.

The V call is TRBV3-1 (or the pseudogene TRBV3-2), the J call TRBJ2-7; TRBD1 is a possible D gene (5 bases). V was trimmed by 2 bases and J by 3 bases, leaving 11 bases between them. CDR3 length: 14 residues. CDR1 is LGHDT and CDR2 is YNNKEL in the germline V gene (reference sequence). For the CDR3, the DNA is TGTGCCAGCAGCCAAACAAACAGGCACTACGAGCAGTACTTC. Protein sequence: CASSQTNRHYEQYF.

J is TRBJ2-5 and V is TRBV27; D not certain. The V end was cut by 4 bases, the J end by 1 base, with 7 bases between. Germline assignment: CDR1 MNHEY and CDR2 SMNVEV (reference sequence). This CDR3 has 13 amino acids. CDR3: CASSSLSQETQYF. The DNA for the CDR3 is TGTGCCAGCAGTTCCCTCTCCCAAGAGACCCAGTACTTC.

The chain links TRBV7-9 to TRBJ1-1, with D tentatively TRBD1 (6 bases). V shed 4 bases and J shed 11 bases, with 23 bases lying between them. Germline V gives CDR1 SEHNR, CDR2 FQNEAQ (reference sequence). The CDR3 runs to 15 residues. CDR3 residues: CASSYGAGARESAFF. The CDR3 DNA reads TGTGCCAGCAGCTACGGTGCAGGGGCACGTGAGTCCGCTTTCTTT. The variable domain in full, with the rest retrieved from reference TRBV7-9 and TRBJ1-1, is DTGVSQNPRHKITKRGQNVTFRCDPISEHNRLYWYRQTLGQGPEFLTYFQNEAQLEKSRLLSDRFSAERPKGSFSTLEIQRTEQGDSAMYLCASSYGAGARESAFFGQGTRLTVV.

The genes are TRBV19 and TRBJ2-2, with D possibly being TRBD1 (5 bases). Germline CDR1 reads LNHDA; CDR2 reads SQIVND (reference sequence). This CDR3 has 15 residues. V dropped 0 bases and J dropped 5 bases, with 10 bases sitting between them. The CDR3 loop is CASSIETARTGELFF. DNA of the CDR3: TGTGCCAGTAGTATAGAGACAGCGAGGACCGGGGAGCTGTTTTTT. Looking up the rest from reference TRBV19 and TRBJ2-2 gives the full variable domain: DGGITQSPKYLFRKEGQNVTLSCEQNLNHDAMYWYRQDPGQGLRLIYYSQIVNDFQKGDIAEGYSVSREKKESFPLTVTSAQKNPTAFYLCASSIETARTGELFFGEGSRLTVL.

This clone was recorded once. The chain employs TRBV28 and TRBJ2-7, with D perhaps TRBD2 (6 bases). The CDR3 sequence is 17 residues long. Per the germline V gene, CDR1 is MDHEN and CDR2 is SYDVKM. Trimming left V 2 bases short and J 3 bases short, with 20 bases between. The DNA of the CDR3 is TGTGCCAGCAGTTTAGATAGGTGGGGGGTTCAGGGCTACGAGCAGTACTTC. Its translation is CASSLDRWGVQGYEQYF.

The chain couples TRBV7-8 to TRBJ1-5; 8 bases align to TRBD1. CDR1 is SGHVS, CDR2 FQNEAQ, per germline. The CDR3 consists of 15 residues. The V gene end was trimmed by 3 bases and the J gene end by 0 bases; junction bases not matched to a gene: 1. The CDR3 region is CASSLTGVSNQPQHF. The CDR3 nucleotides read TGTGCCAGCAGCTTGACAGGGGTTAGCAATCAGCCCCAGCATTTT.

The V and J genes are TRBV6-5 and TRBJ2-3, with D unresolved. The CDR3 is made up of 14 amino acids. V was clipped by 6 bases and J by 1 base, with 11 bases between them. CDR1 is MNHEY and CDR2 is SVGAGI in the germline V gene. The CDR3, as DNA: TGTGCCAGCAGCATAGGCCAGGGCACAGATACGCAGTATTTT. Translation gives CASSIGQGTDTQYF.